The source of this T cell receptor beta chain is a study of cytomegalovirus exposure and HLA in healthy donors. Germline assignment: CDR1 SEHNR and CDR2 FQNEAQ (reference sequence). The V gene lost 2 bases and the J gene lost 9 bases, with 14 bases spanning the gap. CDR3 length: 13 amino acids. PCR used 60 Vbeta primers and 13 Jbeta primers. TCRdb's table, derived via immunoSEQ multiplex PCR, lists solely in-frame clones and lacks some. The table has around 96,000 clones, around 60% seen once. The sample was PBMCs. The TCR comes from a man aged 60-69 years in good health and CMV-seronegative. The chain has TRBV7-9 and TRBJ2-7, with TRBD1 as a possible D gene (5 bases). DNA for the CDR3: TGTGCCAGCAGCTTATTAACAGGTGCAGGGCAGTACTTC. This sequence encodes CASSLLTGAGQYF. The complete variable domain, with remaining parts taken from reference TRBV7-9 and TRBJ2-7, reads DTGVSQNPRHKITKRGQNVTFRCDPISEHNRLYWYRQTLGQGPEFLTYFQNEAQLEKSRLLSDRFSAERPKGSFSTLEIQRTEQGDSAMYLCASSLLTGAGQYFGPGTRLTVT.